This T cell receptor beta chain was sequenced during a study of cytomegalovirus exposure and HLA in healthy donors. PCR amplification relied on 60 Vbeta primers (plus 13 Jbeta primers). Profiling relied on immunoSEQ multiplex PCR, and the TCRdb table lists in-frame clones only, not all of them. The table shows 150,000 to 200,000 clones, with just under 80% occurring only once. Study results and caveats: The study had only CMV serostatus as immune exposure information.

Regarding this clone: Its cognate antigen is unknown.

Looked up from germline, CDR1 is LNHDA and CDR2 is SQIVND (reference sequence). Trimming left V 4 bases short and J 4 bases short, with 13 bases between. This CDR3 is built from 14 residues. The sample comprised PBMCs. V and J are TRBV19 and TRBJ2-5; tentatively, D is TRBD1 (6 bases). The source of this sequence is a woman aged 25 to 39 in good health and CMV-seropositive. This CDR3 is CASSSQGPGETQYF. In DNA form, the CDR3 reads TGTGCCAGTAGTAGTCAGGGGCCGGGAGAGACCCAGTACTTC.